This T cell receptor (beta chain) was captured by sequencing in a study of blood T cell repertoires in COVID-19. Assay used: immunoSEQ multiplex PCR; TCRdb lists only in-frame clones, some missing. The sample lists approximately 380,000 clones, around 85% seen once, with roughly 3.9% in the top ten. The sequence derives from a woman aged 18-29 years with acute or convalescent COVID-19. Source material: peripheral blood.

CDR3 in DNA: TGTGCCAGCAGTGTATCAACAGGGGCGGGAAACACCATATATTTT. It encodes CASSVSTGAGNTIYF. This sequence joins TRBV28 and TRBJ1-3; 7 bases map to TRBD1. Trimming cost V 5 bases and J 4 bases; bases outside gene matches: 8. The germline V gene has CDR1 MDHEN and CDR2 SYDVKM. The CDR3 totals 15 residues. Variable domain in full (rest from reference TRBV28 and TRBJ1-3): DVKVTQSSRYLVKRTGEKVFLECVQDMDHENMFWYRQDPGLGLRLIYFSYDVKMKEKGDIPEGYSVSREKKERFSLILESASTNQTSMYLCASSVSTGAGNTIYFGEGSWLTVV.